These T cell receptor beta chains were read from a single sample in a study of PD-L1 blockade in urothelial cancer. The protocol was immunoSEQ multiplex PCR, while the TCRdb copy is restricted to in-frame clones and leaves out a portion. The top ten clones hold approximately 3.5% of a sample with roughly 120,000 clones, around 93% of them seen once. The specimen was PBMCs, collected around atezolizumab (anti-PD-L1) treatment. These receptors were collected from a man in his sixties with urothelial cancer. Both conserved end residues are part of each CDR3. Each record gives: clone size, J gene, V gene, D gene, CDR3 DNA, CDR3 protein. The D gene is left open where the match is weak. For some rows the clone size is stated as once, few or many, or as a class when expanded; others skip it.

abundance: -; j_gene: TRBJ2-3; v_gene: TRBV30; d_gene: -; CDR3nt: TGTGCCTGGAGTGGCCTAAATACGCAGTATTTT; CDR3aa: CAWSGLNTQYF
abundance: -; j_gene: TRBJ2-5; v_gene: TRBV2; d_gene: TRBD2; CDR3nt: TGTGCCAGCAGGGATCCGGGACTAGCGTTGCGAGAGACCCAGTACTTC; CDR3aa: CASRDPGLALRETQYF
abundance: -; j_gene: TRBJ1-1; v_gene: TRBV11-2; d_gene: -; CDR3nt: TGTGCCAGCAGCTTTAGACAGAGCAAACCGAACACTGAAGCTTTCTTT; CDR3aa: CASSFRQSKPNTEAFF
abundance: -; j_gene: TRBJ1-2; v_gene: TRBV14; d_gene: TRBD1; CDR3nt: TGTGCCAGCAGCCACCGGACAGGGGAAGGGGGCTACACCTTC; CDR3aa: CASSHRTGEGGYTF
abundance: -; j_gene: TRBJ1-1; v_gene: TRBV5-8; d_gene: -; CDR3nt: TGTGCCAGCACAGGGGACCGTGGAATGAACACTGAAGCTTTCTTT; CDR3aa: CASTGDRGMNTEAFF
abundance: -; j_gene: TRBJ2-5; v_gene: TRBV7-9; d_gene: -; CDR3nt: TGTGCCAGCAGCTTAGAGCCCGTAGAGACCCAGTACTTC; CDR3aa: CASSLEPVETQYF
abundance: -; j_gene: TRBJ1-4; v_gene: TRBV6-1; d_gene: -; CDR3nt: TGTGCCAGCAGTGAAGCCCCCCAGAGAGCAACTAATGAAGAATTT; CDR3aa: CASSEAPQRATNEEF
abundance: once; j_gene: TRBJ1-3; v_gene: TRBV28; d_gene: TRBD1; CDR3nt: TGTGCCAGCAGTACCACGGGACAGGCCTCTGGAAACACCATATATTTT; CDR3aa: CASSTTGQASGNTIYF
abundance: -; j_gene: TRBJ1-6; v_gene: TRBV30; d_gene: -; CDR3nt: TGTGCCTGGAGCGGGTTAAGATCACCCCTCCACTTT; CDR3aa: CAWSGLRSPLHF
abundance: -; j_gene: TRBJ2-3; v_gene: TRBV7-2; d_gene: TRBD2; CDR3nt: TGTGCCAGCAGCTCAGTAGCGGGGGCCACAGATACGCAGTATTTT; CDR3aa: CASSSVAGATDTQYF
abundance: -; j_gene: TRBJ2-3; v_gene: TRBV6-4; d_gene: -; CDR3nt: TGTGCCAGCAGTGCCGTGGGCATATCGAGCACAGATACGCAGTATTTT; CDR3aa: CASSAVGISSTDTQYF
abundance: -; j_gene: TRBJ2-1; v_gene: TRBV5-4; d_gene: -; CDR3nt: TGTGCCAGCAGCTTGGAGACAGGTTTGTCGCGTGAGCAGTTCTTC; CDR3aa: CASSLETGLSREQFF
abundance: -; j_gene: TRBJ2-7; v_gene: TRBV18; d_gene: TRBD1; CDR3nt: TGTGCCAGCTCACGGGAGCCAGGGGGCGAGCAGTACTTC; CDR3aa: CASSREPGGEQYF
abundance: once; j_gene: TRBJ1-2; v_gene: TRBV7-2; d_gene: TRBD1; CDR3nt: TGTGCCAGCAGCTTCGGGGACAGGGGTGGCTACACCTTC; CDR3aa: CASSFGDRGGYTF
abundance: -; j_gene: TRBJ1-2; v_gene: TRBV2; d_gene: TRBD1; CDR3nt: TGTGCCAGCAGAGGGACAGGGAGCGGCTACACCTTC; CDR3aa: CASRGTGSGYTF
abundance: few; j_gene: TRBJ1-1; v_gene: TRBV5-4; d_gene: -; CDR3nt: TGTGCCAGCAGCTCCCCGGGACAAGACTTGAACACTGAAGCTTTCTTT; CDR3aa: CASSSPGQDLNTEAFF
abundance: -; j_gene: TRBJ2-5; v_gene: TRBV10-1; d_gene: TRBD2; CDR3nt: TGCGCCAGCAGAGGAACGGGAGGGCCGGGCGGTGAGACCCAGTACTTC; CDR3aa: CASRGTGGPGGETQYF
abundance: -; j_gene: TRBJ2-3; v_gene: TRBV4-2; d_gene: TRBD2; CDR3nt: TGTGCCAGCAGCCGGGGAGAGACTAGCGGGGGGGCGGGAGATACGCAGTATTTT; CDR3aa: CASSRGETSGGAGDTQYF
abundance: -; j_gene: TRBJ1-2; v_gene: TRBV29-1; d_gene: TRBD1; CDR3nt: TGCAGCGTTGATAGGTTGGTCGGGACAGGGGATAACTATGGCTACACCTTC; CDR3aa: CSVDRLVGTGDNYGYTF
abundance: -; j_gene: TRBJ1-6; v_gene: TRBV19; d_gene: TRBD1; CDR3nt: TGTGCCAGTAAGGGTCAGGGGGATTCACCCCTCCACTTT; CDR3aa: CASKGQGDSPLHF
abundance: -; j_gene: TRBJ2-5; v_gene: TRBV9; d_gene: TRBD1; CDR3nt: TGTGCCAGCAGCGTAGTGACAGGGGGACGGGGCATAGAGACCCAGTACTTC; CDR3aa: CASSVVTGGRGIETQYF
abundance: -; j_gene: TRBJ1-6; v_gene: TRBV6-5; d_gene: TRBD1; CDR3nt: TGTGCCAGCAGTTACTCGAGTCAGGGGGCGAATTCACCCCTCCACTTT; CDR3aa: CASSYSSQGANSPLHF
abundance: -; j_gene: TRBJ1-4; v_gene: TRBV7-9; d_gene: -; CDR3nt: TGTGCCAGCAGCTCTACGGACAGAAGTGAAAAACTGTTTTTT; CDR3aa: CASSSTDRSEKLFF
abundance: -; j_gene: TRBJ2-1; v_gene: TRBV4-3; d_gene: -; CDR3nt: TGCGCCAGCAGCCTGAGCTCCTACAATGAGCAGTTCTTC; CDR3aa: CASSLSSYNEQFF
abundance: -; j_gene: TRBJ2-3; v_gene: TRBV7-9; d_gene: -; CDR3nt: TGTGCCAGCAGCCCCTACAGAGACATGAGCACAGATACGCAGTATTTT; CDR3aa: CASSPYRDMSTDTQYF
abundance: -; j_gene: TRBJ2-1; v_gene: TRBV4-3; d_gene: TRBD2; CDR3nt: TGCGCCAGCAGCCAAGATTTGACTAGCGGGGCGCGTAGTGCTGAGCAGTTCTTC; CDR3aa: CASSQDLTSGARSAEQFF
abundance: -; j_gene: TRBJ1-5; v_gene: TRBV6-5; d_gene: -; CDR3nt: TGTGCCAGCAGTTACTCGAGCCAACAGCCCCAGCATTTT; CDR3aa: CASSYSSQQPQHF
abundance: -; j_gene: TRBJ2-2; v_gene: TRBV27; d_gene: -; CDR3nt: TGTGCCAGCGGTCGAGACACCGGGGAGCTGTTTTTT; CDR3aa: CASGRDTGELFF
abundance: -; j_gene: TRBJ2-6; v_gene: TRBV5-1; d_gene: TRBD1; CDR3nt: TGCGCCAGCAGCACGGGACAGGGGATCTCTGGGGCCAACGTCCTGACTTTC; CDR3aa: CASSTGQGISGANVLTF
abundance: -; j_gene: TRBJ2-2; v_gene: TRBV7-2; d_gene: -; CDR3nt: TGTGCCAGCAACCCCTATGGAGGGTCGTACACCGGGGAGCTGTTTTTT; CDR3aa: CASNPYGGSYTGELFF
abundance: -; j_gene: TRBJ2-5; v_gene: TRBV4-1; d_gene: TRBD1; CDR3nt: TGCGCCAGCAGCCAAGAGGGGACAGGGACACAAGAGACCCAGTACTTC; CDR3aa: CASSQEGTGTQETQYF
abundance: -; j_gene: TRBJ1-4; v_gene: TRBV7-2; d_gene: -; CDR3nt: TGTGCCAGCAGCTCCTGGTTTAGGACGGGGGCTAATGAAAAACTGTTTTTT; CDR3aa: CASSSWFRTGANEKLFF
abundance: -; j_gene: TRBJ2-7; v_gene: TRBV6-1; d_gene: TRBD2; CDR3nt: TGTGCCAGCAGGCCGGGGGGGCCGTCTTACGAGCAGTACTTC; CDR3aa: CASRPGGPSYEQYF
abundance: once; j_gene: TRBJ2-7; v_gene: TRBV4-1; d_gene: -; CDR3nt: TGCGCCAGCAGCCAAAGGTCCGGTACAGGGTGGGAGCAGTACTTC; CDR3aa: CASSQRSGTGWEQYF
abundance: -; j_gene: TRBJ1-6; v_gene: TRBV18; d_gene: -; CDR3nt: TGTGCCAGCTCACCACAAGTAGGGGAACCCCTCCACTTT; CDR3aa: CASSPQVGEPLHF
abundance: -; j_gene: TRBJ1-2; v_gene: TRBV9; d_gene: -; CDR3nt: TGTGCCAGCAGCGTTAGGGGACTAATCGACTATGGCTACACCTTC; CDR3aa: CASSVRGLIDYGYTF
abundance: -; j_gene: TRBJ2-3; v_gene: TRBV7-9; d_gene: -; CDR3nt: TGTGCCAGCAGCCCAAAGGACAGTTCAAAATATACGCAGTATTTT; CDR3aa: CASSPKDSSKYTQYF
abundance: -; j_gene: TRBJ2-1; v_gene: TRBV6-1; d_gene: -; CDR3nt: TGTGCCAGCAGTGAAGCGGGGCGTAGTGAGCAGTTCTTC; CDR3aa: CASSEAGRSEQFF
abundance: -; j_gene: TRBJ1-3; v_gene: TRBV18; d_gene: -; CDR3nt: TGTGCCAGCTCACCCCGCGAAGGCGGGGCTGGAAACACCATATATTTT; CDR3aa: CASSPREGGAGNTIYF
abundance: -; j_gene: TRBJ2-7; v_gene: TRBV9; d_gene: TRBD2; CDR3nt: TGTGCCAGCAGCCCGCTCGGGGGGAGCTACGAGCAGTACTTC; CDR3aa: CASSPLGGSYEQYF
abundance: -; j_gene: TRBJ2-1; v_gene: TRBV5-4; d_gene: TRBD1; CDR3nt: TGTGCCAGCAGCTCGGGGACAGGGGGCGTTATGAGAGAGTTCTTC; CDR3aa: CASSSGTGGVMREFF
abundance: -; j_gene: TRBJ2-5; v_gene: TRBV5-1; d_gene: TRBD1; CDR3nt: TGCGCCAGCAGCAGGGGACAGGGGGGTGGAGAGACCCAGTACTTC; CDR3aa: CASSRGQGGGETQYF
abundance: -; j_gene: TRBJ2-1; v_gene: TRBV28; d_gene: TRBD2; CDR3nt: TGTGCCAGCAGCTCGGAGCGGGAGGGCATTTTCAATGAGCAGTTCTTC; CDR3aa: CASSSEREGIFNEQFF
abundance: -; j_gene: TRBJ2-3; v_gene: TRBV7-8; d_gene: -; CDR3nt: TGTGCCAGCAGCAGCCGTTTTCGGCGGGACCGCACAGATACGCAGTATTTT; CDR3aa: CASSSRFRRDRTDTQYF
abundance: -; j_gene: TRBJ1-1; v_gene: TRBV4-3; d_gene: TRBD1; CDR3nt: TGCGCCAGCAGCCAAGGACAGGGTCGGGAGACTGAAGCTTTCTTT; CDR3aa: CASSQGQGRETEAFF
abundance: -; j_gene: TRBJ2-7; v_gene: TRBV19; d_gene: -; CDR3nt: TGTGCCAGTAGGGCGACAGTACACCCTTACGAGCAGTACTTC; CDR3aa: CASRATVHPYEQYF
abundance: -; j_gene: TRBJ1-5; v_gene: TRBV6-6; d_gene: -; CDR3nt: TGTGCCAGCAGCCCATTACAGGGCAGCAATCAGCCCCAGCATTTT; CDR3aa: CASSPLQGSNQPQHF
abundance: -; j_gene: TRBJ1-1; v_gene: TRBV6-5; d_gene: TRBD1; CDR3nt: TGTGCCAGCAGGCAGGGACAGGGGTTGGCTTTCTTT; CDR3aa: CASRQGQGLAFF
abundance: -; j_gene: TRBJ1-1; v_gene: TRBV6-5; d_gene: -; CDR3nt: TGTGCCAGCAACCCGGTAGGGAGGGCCACTGAAGCTTTCTTT; CDR3aa: CASNPVGRATEAFF
abundance: -; j_gene: TRBJ2-6; v_gene: TRBV30; d_gene: -; CDR3nt: TGTGCCTGGATAGGGGCCAACGTCCTGACTTTC; CDR3aa: CAWIGANVLTF
abundance: -; j_gene: TRBJ2-7; v_gene: TRBV6-5; d_gene: TRBD1; CDR3nt: TGTGCCAGCAGTTACGGGGACAGGGACTACGAGCAGTACTTC; CDR3aa: CASSYGDRDYEQYF
abundance: -; j_gene: TRBJ1-3; v_gene: TRBV4-1; d_gene: -; CDR3nt: TGCGCCAGCAGCCAATTCGAGATCCGTCAGAGCAGGGCTGGAAACACCATATATTTT; CDR3aa: CASSQFEIRQSRAGNTIYF
abundance: -; j_gene: TRBJ2-1; v_gene: TRBV6-1; d_gene: -; CDR3nt: TGTGCCAGCAGTGAAGCCCAGACAGGGGTCTTTGGCGGGGGGGCCTACAATGAGCAGTTCTTC; CDR3aa: CASSEAQTGVFGGGAYNEQFF